The 9 T cell receptor beta chains below come from one sample, sequenced in a study of Ad26.COV2.S vaccination and SARS-CoV-2 variants. Produced via immunoSEQ multiplex PCR; TCRdb's table is partial and in-frame only. Of 360,000 or so clones in the sample, roughly 90% were seen once. Described treatment: roughly 19 received Ad26.COV2.S at low or high dose, single or two shots; several received placebo; per-sample allocation not given. Vaccine and placebo recipients were sampled on day 63 after the first injection. The sequencing used peripheral blood, collected in a trial of Ad26.COV2.S vaccine versus placebo. These receptors all come from a person between 18 and 65 years old who received the Ad26.COV2.S COVID-19 vaccine or a placebo.

This clone was observed a few times. This rearrangement joins TRBV12-5 to TRBJ1-5; the match to TRBD1 covers 7 bases. CDR1 and CDR2 (germline): LGHNT, FRNRAP. There are 15 residues in the CDR3. Trimming cost V 7 bases and J 2 bases; bases outside gene matches: 8. In DNA, the CDR3 is TGTGCTAGTGCCACGGAGGGGGCGGGCAATCAGCCCCAGCATTTT. This encodes CASATEGAGNQPQHF.

The chain uses TRBV19 and TRBJ1-2; perhaps TRBD1 as D (5 bases). This CDR3 region has 14 residues. The ends were cut back, 5 bases at V and 7 bases at J, with 17 bases in the middle. Germline CDR1 LNHDA, CDR2 SQIVND (reference sequence). The CDR3 region is CASSQTPGGGGYTF. The DNA of the CDR3 is TGTGCCAGTAGTCAAACCCCGGGGGGGGGTGGCTACACCTTC.

J is TRBJ1-1 and V is TRBV28; 8 bases line up with TRBD1. The ends lost 3 bases at V and 7 bases at J; junction bases unmatched: 10. The CDR3 totals 15 residues. The germline gives CDR1 MDHEN, CDR2 SYDVKM. Here the CDR3 reads CASSLARRGQGEAFF. The CDR3 DNA sequence: TGTGCCAGCAGTTTGGCTCGCAGGGGGCAAGGTGAAGCTTTCTTT.

This chain connects TRBV28 to TRBJ2-5; TRBD2 matches at 8 bases. Germline lookup yields CDR1 MDHEN and CDR2 SYDVKM. Trimming at V came to 4 bases and at J to 4 bases, leaving 23 bases not matched to a gene. The CDR3 is 20 amino acids. The CDR3 DNA reads as TGTGCCAGCAGTTCGACGAGCGGGGGAGTAGAGGGGTACTCTAGAGAGACCCAGTACTTC. Its translation is CASSSTSGGVEGYSRETQYF.

The gene calls are TRBV6-1 and TRBJ2-5; 9 positions agree with TRBD2. The germline CDR1 and CDR2 sequences are MNHNS and SASEGT. The V gene end was trimmed by 1 base and the J gene end by 4 bases; junction bases not matched to a gene: 4. The CDR3 sequence is 15 residues long. The CDR3 nucleotides read TGTGCCAGCAGTGAAGGCGGGAGGGTTGGAGAGACCCAGTACTTC. It specifies CASSEGGRVGETQYF.

This sequence joins TRBV12-3 or TRBV12-4 and TRBJ2-2; no clear D gene. The CDR3 spans 12 residues. Trimming took 6 bases from V and 5 from J, leaving 7 bases between them. In nucleotides, the CDR3 is TGTGCCAGCAGCCCGCCGACCGGGGAGCTGTTTTTT. This translates into CASSPPTGELFF.

This sequence joins TRBV7-9 and TRBJ2-1, with 10 bases identical to TRBD2. The length of the CDR3 is 15 residues. Trimming removed 2 bases from V and 7 bases from J; junction bases left unmatched: 5. CDR1 SEHNR and CDR2 FQNEAQ come from the germline V gene (reference sequence). The CDR3 region is CASSLLAGDVNEQFF. CDR3 nucleotides: TGTGCCAGCAGCTTACTAGCGGGAGACGTTAATGAGCAGTTCTTC.

V is TRBV28 and J is TRBJ1-2, with TRBD1 as a possible D gene (6 bases). V lost 7 bases and J 6 bases, leaving 24 bases between the germline ends. The CDR3 is 16 amino acids. The germline gives CDR1 MDHEN, CDR2 SYDVKM. The CDR3, as DNA: TGTGCCAGCATCCAAGGGAACCAGGGGCGCTTTGATGGCTACACCTTC. This codes for CASIQGNQGRFDGYTF.

V usage is TRBV18 and J usage is TRBJ1-3; the match to TRBD1 covers 7 bases. J lost 4 bases, V lost 3 bases, and 0 bases had no gene match. CDR1 KGHSH and CDR2 LQKENI come from the germline V gene. CDR3 length: 13 amino acids. CDR3 residues: CASSPDRGNTIYF. As DNA, the CDR3 is TGTGCCAGCTCACCGGACAGGGGAAACACCATATATTTT.